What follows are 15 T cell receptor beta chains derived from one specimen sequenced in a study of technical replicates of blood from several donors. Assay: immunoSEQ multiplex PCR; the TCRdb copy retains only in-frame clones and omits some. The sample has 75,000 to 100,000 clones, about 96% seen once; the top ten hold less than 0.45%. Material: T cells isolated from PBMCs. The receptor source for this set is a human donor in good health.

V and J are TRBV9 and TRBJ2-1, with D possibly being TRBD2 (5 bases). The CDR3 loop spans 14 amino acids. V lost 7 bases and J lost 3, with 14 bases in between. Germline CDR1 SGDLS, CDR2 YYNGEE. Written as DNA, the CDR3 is TGTGCCAGCTCCCCTTACGGGAACTACAATGAGCAGTTCTTC. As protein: CASSPYGNYNEQFF.

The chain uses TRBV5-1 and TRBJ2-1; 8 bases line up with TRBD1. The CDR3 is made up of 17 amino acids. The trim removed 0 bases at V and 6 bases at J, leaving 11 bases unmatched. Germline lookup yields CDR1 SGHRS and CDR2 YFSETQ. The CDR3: CASSLAGTGIASNEQFF. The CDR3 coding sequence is TGCGCCAGCAGCTTGGCCGGGACAGGAATCGCGAGCAATGAGCAGTTCTTC.

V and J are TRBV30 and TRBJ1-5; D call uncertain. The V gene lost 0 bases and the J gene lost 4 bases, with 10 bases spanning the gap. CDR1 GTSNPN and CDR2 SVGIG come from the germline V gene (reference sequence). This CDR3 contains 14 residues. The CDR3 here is CAWSVSVLNQPQHF. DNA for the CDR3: TGTGCCTGGAGTGTCTCGGTGCTTAATCAGCCCCAGCATTTT.

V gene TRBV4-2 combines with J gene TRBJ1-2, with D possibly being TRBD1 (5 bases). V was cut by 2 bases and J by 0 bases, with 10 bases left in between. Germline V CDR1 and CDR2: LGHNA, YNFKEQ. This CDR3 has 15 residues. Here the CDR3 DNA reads TGTGCCAGCAGCCAACCCCAGGGTTCTAACTATGGCTACACCTTC. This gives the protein CASSQPQGSNYGYTF.

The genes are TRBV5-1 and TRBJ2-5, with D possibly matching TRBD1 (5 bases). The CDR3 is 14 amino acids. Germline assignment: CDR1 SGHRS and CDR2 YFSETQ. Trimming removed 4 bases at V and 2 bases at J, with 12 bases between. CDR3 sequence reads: CASSPGQRQETQYF. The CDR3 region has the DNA TGCGCCAGCAGCCCAGGACAAAGACAAGAGACCCAGTACTTC. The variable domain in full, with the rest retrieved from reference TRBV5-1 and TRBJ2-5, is KAGVTQTPRYLIKTRGQQVTLSCSPISGHRSVSWYQQTPGQGLQFLFEYFSETQRNKGNFPGRFSGRQFSNSRSEMNVSTLELGDSALYLCASSPGQRQETQYFGPGTRLLVL.

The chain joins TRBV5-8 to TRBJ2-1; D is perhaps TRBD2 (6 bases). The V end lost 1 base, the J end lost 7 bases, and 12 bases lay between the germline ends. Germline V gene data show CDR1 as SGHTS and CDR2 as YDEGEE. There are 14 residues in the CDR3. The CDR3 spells CASSLRVADNEQFF. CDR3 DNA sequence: TGTGCCAGCAGCTTGAGGGTAGCGGATAATGAGCAGTTCTTC.

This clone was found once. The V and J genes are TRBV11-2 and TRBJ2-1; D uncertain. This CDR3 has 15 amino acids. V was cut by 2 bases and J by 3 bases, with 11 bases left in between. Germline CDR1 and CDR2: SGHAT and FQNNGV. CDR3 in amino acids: CASSLPSSHYNEQFF. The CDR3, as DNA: TGTGCCAGCAGCTTACCAAGTAGTCACTACAATGAGCAGTTCTTC. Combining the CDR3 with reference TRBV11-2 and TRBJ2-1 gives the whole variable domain EAGVAQSPRYKIIEKRQSVAFWCNPISGHATLYWYQQILGQGPKLLIQFQNNGVVDDSQLPKDRFSAERLKGVDSTLKIQPAKLEDSAVYLCASSLPSSHYNEQFFGPGTRLTVL.

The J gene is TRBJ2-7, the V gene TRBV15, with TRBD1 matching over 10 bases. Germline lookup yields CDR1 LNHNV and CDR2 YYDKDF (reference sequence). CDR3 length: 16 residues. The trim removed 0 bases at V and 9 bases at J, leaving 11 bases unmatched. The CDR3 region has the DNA TGTGCCACCAGCAGAGATCTCGGACAGGGGGATATTGGGCAGTACTTC. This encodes CATSRDLGQGDIGQYF.

The DNA for the CDR3 is TGCGCCAGCGGACCGGGACTAGCGGGCTACGAGCAGTACTTC. Its translation: CASGPGLAGYEQYF. The V gene is TRBV4-1, the J gene TRBJ2-7, with 12 bases lining up with TRBD2. The CDR3 is 14 residues long. The trim removed 8 bases at V and 3 bases at J, leaving 5 bases unmatched. CDR1 and CDR2 from the germline V gene are MGHRA and YSYEKL.

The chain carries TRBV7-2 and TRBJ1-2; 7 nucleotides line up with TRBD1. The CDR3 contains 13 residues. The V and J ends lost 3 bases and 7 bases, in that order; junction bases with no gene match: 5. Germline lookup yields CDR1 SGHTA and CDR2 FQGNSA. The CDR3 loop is CASSFYRGLGYTF. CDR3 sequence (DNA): TGTGCCAGCAGCTTTTACAGGGGCCTTGGCTACACCTTC. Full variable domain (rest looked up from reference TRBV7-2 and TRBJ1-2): GAGVSQSPSNKVTEKGKDVELRCDPISGHTALYWYRQSLGQGLEFLIYFQGNSAPDKSGLPSDRFSAERTGGSVSTLTIQRTQQEDSAVYLCASSFYRGLGYTFGSGTRLTVV.

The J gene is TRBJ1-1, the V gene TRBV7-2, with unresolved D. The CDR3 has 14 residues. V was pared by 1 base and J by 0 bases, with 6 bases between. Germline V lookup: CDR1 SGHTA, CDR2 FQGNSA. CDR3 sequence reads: CASSLGGVNTEAFF. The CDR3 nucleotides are TGTGCCAGCAGCTTAGGGGGAGTGAACACTGAAGCTTTCTTT.

The CDR3 DNA follows: TGTGCCAGCACGGCACTAGCGGGAGTAGAGACCCAGTACTTC. This translates into CASTALAGVETQYF. The rearrangement uses TRBV6-5 and TRBJ2-5; 11 positions agree with TRBD2. The V gene end was trimmed by 7 bases and the J gene end by 4 bases; junction bases not matched to a gene: 5. CDR1 and CDR2 (germline): MNHEY, SVGAGI. The CDR3 length is 14 residues.

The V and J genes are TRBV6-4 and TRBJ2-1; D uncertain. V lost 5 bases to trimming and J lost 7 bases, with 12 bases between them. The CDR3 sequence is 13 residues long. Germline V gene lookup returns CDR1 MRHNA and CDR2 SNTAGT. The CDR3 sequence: CASSRGMRNEQFF. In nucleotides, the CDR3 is TGTGCCAGCAGTAGAGGTATGCGTAATGAGCAGTTCTTC.

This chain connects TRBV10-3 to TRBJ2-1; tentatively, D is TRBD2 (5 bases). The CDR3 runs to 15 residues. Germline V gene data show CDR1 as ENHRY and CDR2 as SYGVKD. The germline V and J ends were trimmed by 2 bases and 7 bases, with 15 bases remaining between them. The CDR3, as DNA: TGTGCCATCAGTGAGGAGGGAGCGGTCAAAAATGAGCAGTTCTTC. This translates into CAISEEGAVKNEQFF.

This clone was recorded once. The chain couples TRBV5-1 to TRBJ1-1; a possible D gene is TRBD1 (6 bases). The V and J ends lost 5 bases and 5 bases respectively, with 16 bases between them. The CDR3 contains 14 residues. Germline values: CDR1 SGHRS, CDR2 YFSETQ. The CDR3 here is CASSRGGAWTEAFF. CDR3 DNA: TGCGCCAGCAGTCGCGGGGGGGCGTGGACTGAAGCTTTCTTT. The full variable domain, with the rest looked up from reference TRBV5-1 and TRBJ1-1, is KAGVTQTPRYLIKTRGQQVTLSCSPISGHRSVSWYQQTPGQGLQFLFEYFSETQRNKGNFPGRFSGRQFSNSRSEMNVSTLELGDSALYLCASSRGGAWTEAFFGQGTRLTVV.